A selection of T cell receptor beta chains follows, all from one sample in a study of T cell changes during pregnancy in multiple sclerosis. The repertoire was sequenced with immunoSEQ multiplex PCR; TCRdb's copy has only in-frame clones and lacks some. The data show about 46,000 clones, 75% to 95% seen once. Sample: CD8+ T cells from peripheral blood mononuclear cells, taken in the second trimester of pregnancy. The receptor set was obtained from a female donor with multiple sclerosis, enrolled in a pregnancy study. Each CDR3 is given with its conserved first and last residue. The D gene is left open where the match is weak.

TRBV30,TRBJ1-2,.,TGTGCCTGGACCCTAGGAAAGTTTGGGGAGGGCTACACCTTC,CAWTLGKFGEGYTF
TRBV7-8,TRBJ1-4,.,TGTGCCAGCAGCTTAGTGGGGCGGATCGACACAACTAATGAAAAACTGTTTTTT,CASSLVGRIDTTNEKLFF
TRBV27,TRBJ2-2,.,TGTGCCAGCACCCTTAACGGGGAGCTGTTTTTT,CASTLNGELFF
TRBV4-3,TRBJ1-1,.,TGCGCCAGCAGCGCGGGGGGAGGAACTGAAGCTTTCTTT,CASSAGGGTEAFF
TRBV6-1,TRBJ2-7,.,TGTGCCAGCATTGCCGGACAAAGCTCGGACGAGCAGTACTTC,CASIAGQSSDEQYF
TRBV5-1,TRBJ1-2,.,TGCGCCAGCAGCTTGGGGCAGGGCGAAGTCTACACCTTC,CASSLGQGEVYTF
TRBV5-8,TRBJ1-2,TRBD1,TGTGCCAGCAGCCTAAGGGCCGGGACAGGCTTTGGTGGCTACACCTTC,CASSLRAGTGFGGYTF
TRBV9,TRBJ2-1,TRBD2,TGTGCCAGCAGCCCCCATGGAAGCGGGGGGAATGGTGAGCAGTTCTTC,CASSPHGSGGNGEQFF
TRBV6-1,TRBJ1-3,.,TGTGCCAGCAGTGAAGGGGCCTTCTCTGGAAACACCATATATTTT,CASSEGAFSGNTIYF
TRBV9,TRBJ2-2,.,TGTGCCAGCAGCTCTCCCGGGGAGCTGTTTTTT,CASSSPGELFF
TRBV27,TRBJ1-2,.,TGTGCCAGCAGTAAGCACAGGGATCCCTATGGCTACACCTTC,CASSKHRDPYGYTF
TRBV6-1,TRBJ1-3,.,TGTGCCAGCAGTGAACTCCAGGGCGCTGGAAACACCATATATTTT,CASSELQGAGNTIYF
TRBV9,TRBJ2-5,TRBD2,TGTGCCAGCAGCTTCCTGACTAGCGGGGGCCCGGAGACCCAGTACTTC,CASSFLTSGGPETQYF
TRBV4-2,TRBJ1-5,.,TGTGCCAGCAGCCAAGCAGGGGGCAATCAGCCCCAGCATTTT,CASSQAGGNQPQHF
TRBV9,TRBJ2-7,TRBD1,TGTGCCAGCAGCCAAGGACAGGGCTACGAGCAGTACTTC,CASSQGQGYEQYF
TRBV14,TRBJ1-2,.,TGTGCCAGCAGCCCAGGGACAAAAGGCTACACCTTC,CASSPGTKGYTF